The 18 T cell receptor beta chains reported below all come from one sample, sequenced in a study of spatial heterogeneity in lung cancer. TCRdb fed the 5' RACE reads into MiXCR, producing one record per CDR3 protein. There are around 74,000 distinct CDR3 sequences in the sample; about 14% occur only once, and roughly 7% lies in the top ten. The time point was: sample taken at primary tumor resection. Frozen PBMC, nontumor lung or tumor provided whole RNA, which was sequenced unsorted. The material was PBMCs, obtained at surgery. These receptors came from a male donor with early-stage non-small cell lung cancer.

V and J are TRBV2 and TRBJ1-5; 7 bases align to TRBD1. J was trimmed by 7 bases and V by 7 bases; bases with no gene match: 13. This CDR3 comprises 15 residues. The germline gives CDR1 SNHLY, CDR2 FYNNEI. CDR3 amino acids: CASTLEGAVNQPQHF. Here the CDR3 DNA reads TGTGCCAGCACCCTGGAGGGGGCAGTAAACCAGCCCCAGCATTTT.

This clonotype was found a few times. CDR3 region: CASSRVAIAGADTQYF. In DNA, the CDR3 is TGTGCCAGCAGCAGAGTAGCTATAGCGGGAGCAGATACGCAGTATTTT. The gene calls are TRBV7-2 and TRBJ2-3; the match to TRBD2 covers 9 bases. Germline V gene lookup returns CDR1 SGHTA and CDR2 FQGNSA. The CDR3 is made up of 16 amino acids. With V trimmed by 5 bases and J by 4 bases, 10 bases remained unmatched.

In its sample, this clonotype was seen many times. The CDR3 loop is CASSPSSRREVAEQYF. The CDR3 DNA follows: TGTGCCAGCAGCCCCAGCAGCCGGCGGGAAGTAGCTGAGCAGTACTTC. This chain joins TRBV3-1 and TRBJ2-7; D perhaps matches TRBD2 (6 bases). CDR1 is LGHDT, CDR2 YNNKEL, per germline (reference sequence). The CDR3 has 16 amino acids. V was cut by 4 bases and J by 7 bases, with 23 bases left in between.

The chain carries TRBV6-2 or TRBV6-3 and TRBJ2-1; 9 bases fit TRBD2. The CDR3 has 15 residues. V was pared by 6 bases and J by 1 base, with 4 bases of the junction left unmatched. Germline CDR1 reads MNHEY; CDR2 reads SVGEGT. The CDR3 region is CASSLAGTSYNEQFF. The CDR3 nucleotides read TGTGCCAGCAGCCTAGCGGGAACTTCCTACAATGAGCAGTTCTTC.

J is TRBJ1-1 and V is TRBV9, with 7 bases aligning to TRBD1. Germline CDR1 reads SGDLS; CDR2 reads YYNGEE. This CDR3 has 14 residues. Losses at the gene ends were 3 bases for V and 11 bases for J; bases not matched to a gene: 13. The CDR3 DNA is TGTGCCAGCAGCGAGGGGGCGGGGCCCGGTAAGGCTTTCTTT. Amino acid sequence: CASSEGAGPGKAFF.

This clonotype was counted a few times. V gene TRBV3-1 combines with J gene TRBJ2-1, with D possibly matching TRBD1 (5 bases). Germline V gene lookup returns CDR1 LGHDT and CDR2 YNNKEL (reference sequence). V shed 0 bases and J shed 0 bases, with 9 bases lying between them. This CDR3 is 16 amino acids long. The CDR3 region is CASSQDTGSSYNEQFF. DNA for the CDR3: TGTGCCAGCAGCCAAGACACAGGTTCCTCCTACAATGAGCAGTTCTTC.

This clonotype was counted at least ten times. The chain carries TRBV18 and TRBJ1-2; the match to TRBD1 covers 7 bases. The V gene's germline CDR1 is KGHSH and CDR2 LQKENI. This CDR3 is built from 16 residues. Germline trimming cut 4 bases from V and 0 bases from J; bases unmatched to any gene: 8. The CDR3 sequence: CASSREAGQSNYGYTF. The CDR3 DNA sequence: TGTGCCAGCTCACGAGAAGCGGGACAGTCTAACTATGGCTACACCTTC.

This clonotype was counted between two and nine times. The chain recombines TRBV7-9 with TRBJ1-2; no clear D. Trimming removed 5 bases from V and 2 bases from J, with 12 bases in between. CDR1 and CDR2 from the germline V gene are SEHNR and FQNEAQ (reference sequence). This CDR3 is built from 14 residues. Here the CDR3 reads CASSPVDTNYGYTF. The CDR3 DNA is TGTGCCAGCAGCCCCGTAGATACCAACTATGGCTACACCTTC.

In its sample, this clonotype was seen a few times. DNA for the CDR3: TGTGCCAGCAGTTTTCCCCCGGGCGGCGAGCAGTACTTC. This encodes CASSFPPGGEQYF. V and J are TRBV12-3 or TRBV12-4 and TRBJ2-7, with unresolved D. The ends were cut back, 3 bases at V and 6 bases at J, with 12 bases in the middle. The CDR3 has 13 residues.

The rearrangement links TRBV7-2 to TRBJ1-1; tentative D call: TRBD1 (6 bases). From germline, CDR1 is SGHTA and CDR2 FQGNSA. The CDR3 contains 15 residues. Trimming pared 0 bases from V and 0 bases from J, leaving 8 bases between. CDR3 sequence (DNA): TGTGCCAGCAGCTTAGCGGCAGGGGTGAACACTGAAGCTTTCTTT. Translation: CASSLAAGVNTEAFF. Together with reference TRBV7-2 and TRBJ1-1, the CDR3 gives the full variable domain: GAGVSQSPSNKVTEKGKDVELRCDPISGHTALYWYRQSLGQGLEFLIYFQGNSAPDKSGLPSDRFSAERTGGSVSTLTIQRTQQEDSAVYLCASSLAAGVNTEAFFGQGTRLTVV.

CDR3 protein: CASSLGLAGSTDTQYF. The CDR3 DNA sequence: TGCGCCAGCAGCTTAGGACTAGCGGGAAGCACAGATACGCAGTATTTT. The chain employs TRBV5-1 and TRBJ2-3; 12 bases align to TRBD2. The CDR3 runs 16 residues. CDR1 is SGHRS, CDR2 YFSETQ, per germline. The V segment lost 2 bases and the J segment 0 bases; nucleotides outside the gene matches: 1.

V gene TRBV20-1 combines with J gene TRBJ2-5; D is unclear. The CDR3 runs to 11 residues. Germline values: CDR1 DFQATT, CDR2 SNEGSKA (reference sequence). V lost 0 bases and J lost 5, with 4 bases in between. CDR3 in DNA: TGCAGTGCTAGAGATTACGAGACCCAGTACTTC. Its translation is CSARDYETQYF.

The sample holds many counts of this clonotype. The rearrangement joins TRBV7-2 to TRBJ2-1; 7 positions match TRBD1. The CDR3 loop spans 14 amino acids. Germline V CDR1 and CDR2: SGHTA, FQGNSA. With V trimmed by 5 bases and J by 7 bases, 8 bases remained unmatched. As DNA, the CDR3 is TGTGCCAGCAGCGCAACCGGGACAGCGAATGAGCAGTTCTTC. It encodes CASSATGTANEQFF.

This clonotype showed up many times. The V and J genes are TRBV10-3 and TRBJ2-3; weak D call: TRBD2 (6 bases). Trimming pared 4 bases from V and 1 base from J, leaving 12 bases between. Per the germline V gene, CDR1 is ENHRY and CDR2 is SYGVKD. The CDR3 sequence is 15 residues long. CDR3 in amino acids: CAISGGLMGTDTQYF. CDR3 coding DNA: TGTGCCATCAGTGGCGGACTAATGGGCACAGATACGCAGTATTTT.

The chain combines TRBV28 with TRBJ1-1; a weak D match, TRBD1 (5 bases). CDR3 length equals 14 residues. Germline V lookup: CDR1 MDHEN, CDR2 SYDVKM. V lost 2 bases and J lost 2, with 9 bases in between. The CDR3, as DNA: TGTGCCAGCAGTTTAACACAGGTTAACACTGAAGCTTTCTTT. Its translation: CASSLTQVNTEAFF.

This clonotype was detected many times. The V and J genes are TRBV27 and TRBJ1-5; weak D call: TRBD1 (6 bases). Looked up from germline, CDR1 is MNHEY and CDR2 is SMNVEV (reference sequence). V was trimmed by 6 bases and J by 6 bases, leaving 18 bases between them. The CDR3 totals 15 residues. The chain's CDR3 is CASSLAAGDAQPQHF. The DNA for the CDR3 is TGTGCCAGCAGCCTCGCGGCAGGGGACGCTCAGCCCCAGCATTTT.

This clonotype was seen many times. The CDR3 region is CSVVLPGTKNTGELFF. CDR3 DNA: TGCAGCGTTGTTTTACCCGGGACAAAAAACACCGGGGAGCTGTTTTTT. The rearrangement joins TRBV29-1 to TRBJ2-2, with D possibly matching TRBD1 (6 bases). There are 16 residues in the CDR3. CDR1 and CDR2 (germline): SQVTM, ANQGSEA. V gave up 4 bases and J gave up 2 bases, with 17 bases separating them.

This clonotype was seen a handful of times. This sequence joins TRBV4-3 and TRBJ1-5; maybe TRBD1 (6 bases). The ends were cut back, 2 bases at V and 4 bases at J, with 12 bases in the middle. CDR1 is LGHNA, CDR2 YSLEER, per germline. This CDR3 is built from 15 residues. Here the CDR3 reads CASSQIWGPNQPQHF. CDR3 sequence (DNA): TGCGCCAGCAGCCAAATTTGGGGGCCGAATCAGCCCCAGCATTTT.